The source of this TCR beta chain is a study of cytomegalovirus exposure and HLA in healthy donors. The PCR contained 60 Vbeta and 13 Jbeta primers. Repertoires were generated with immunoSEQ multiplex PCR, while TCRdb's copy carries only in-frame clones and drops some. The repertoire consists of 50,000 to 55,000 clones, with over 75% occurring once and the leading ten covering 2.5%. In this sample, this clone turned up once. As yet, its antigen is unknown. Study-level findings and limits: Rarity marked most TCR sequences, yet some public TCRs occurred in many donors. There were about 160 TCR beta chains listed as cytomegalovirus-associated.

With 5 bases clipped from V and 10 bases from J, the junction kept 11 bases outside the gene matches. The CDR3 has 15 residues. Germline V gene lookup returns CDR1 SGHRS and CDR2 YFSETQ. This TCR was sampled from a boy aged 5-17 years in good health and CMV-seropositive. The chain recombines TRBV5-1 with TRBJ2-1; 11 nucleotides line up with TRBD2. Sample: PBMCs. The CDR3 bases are TGCGCCAGCAGGGTCGAGACTAGCGGGATGAGGGAGCAGTTCTTC. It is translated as CASRVETSGMREQFF.